The 3 T cell receptor beta chains reported below all come from one sample, sequenced in a study of control samples from healthy donors and cancer patients. Here immunoSEQ multiplex PCR was the method, and the copy in TCRdb shows in-frame clones only, minus some. The sample has 95,000 to 120,000 clones; just under 85% are singletons. Material: blood. These TCRs come from a man aged 18 to 30 in good health.

V is TRBV4-2 and J is TRBJ1-6; 9 positions agree with TRBD1. V gave up 0 bases and J gave up 7 bases; unmatched junction bases: 4. The length of the CDR3 is 16 residues. Looked up from germline, CDR1 is LGHNA and CDR2 is YNFKEQ. The CDR3 sequence is CASSQDRTGANSPLHF. DNA for the CDR3: TGTGCCAGCAGCCAAGATAGGACAGGGGCCAATTCACCCCTCCACTTT.

V is TRBV5-4 and J is TRBJ1-3; tentatively, D is TRBD1 (6 bases). The CDR3 length is 13 residues. Trimming took 1 base from V and 6 from J, leaving 8 bases between them. Germline CDR1 and CDR2: SGHNT and YYREEE (reference sequence). CDR3 nucleotide sequence: TGTGCCAGCAGCTTGCAGGGGATAAACACCATATATTTT. Its protein product is CASSLQGINTIYF.

On this clone itself: Other DNA sequences from this sample encode an identical CDR3 as well. The chain links TRBV15 to TRBJ1-6, with D perhaps matching TRBD1 (5 bases). Germline V gene data show CDR1 as LNHNV and CDR2 as YYDKDF (reference sequence). V shed 0 bases and J shed 9 bases, with 15 bases lying between them. The CDR3 contains 16 residues. The CDR3 loop reads CATSRDGGLRGSPLHF. CDR3 sequence (DNA): TGTGCCACCAGCAGAGATGGAGGGTTAAGGGGTTCACCCCTCCACTTT.